A single sample is the source of the 30 T cell receptor beta chains below, sequenced in a study of blood T cell repertoires in COVID-19. Profiling relied on immunoSEQ multiplex PCR, and the TCRdb table lists in-frame clones only, not all of them. The sample consists of about 220,000 clones, about 81% of them appearing once. The sample consisted of peripheral blood. Source of these receptors: a woman in her seventies with COVID-19, enrolled during active disease.

V and J are TRBV7-2 and TRBJ2-2; 13 bases fit TRBD2. This CDR3 is built from 16 residues. Unmatched junction bases numbered 5, after V lost 1 base and J lost 9 bases. Germline CDR1 and CDR2: SGHTA and FQGNSA. The CDR3 DNA is TGTGCCAGCAGCTTAGAGACTAGCGGGAGGTCCCGGGAGCTGTTTTTT. Its protein is CASSLETSGRSRELFF. Based on the CDR3 plus reference TRBV7-2 and TRBJ2-2, the full variable domain is GAGVSQSPSNKVTEKGKDVELRCDPISGHTALYWYRQSLGQGLEFLIYFQGNSAPDKSGLPSDRFSAERTGGSVSTLTIQRTQQEDSAVYLCASSLETSGRSRELFFGEGSRLTVL.

This clone appeared a single time. The J gene is TRBJ2-7, the V gene TRBV27; TRBD1 is a possible D gene (6 bases). The V end was cut by 0 bases, the J end by 6 bases, with 9 bases between. The CDR3 extends over 13 amino acids. Germline loops: CDR1 MNHEY, CDR2 SMNVEV (reference sequence). CDR3 protein: CASSLSAGVEQYF. In nucleotides, the CDR3 is TGTGCCAGCAGTTTATCGGCAGGGGTCGAGCAGTACTTC.

The chain employs TRBV5-1 and TRBJ2-2, with 7 positions matching TRBD1. From germline, CDR1 is SGHRS and CDR2 YFSETQ. This CDR3 has 17 residues. The trim removed 6 bases at V and 0 bases at J, leaving 11 bases unmatched. The CDR3 DNA is TGCGCCAGCACCATTTCCCCCGGGACAGCGAACACCGGGGAGCTGTTTTTT. This encodes CASTISPGTANTGELFF.

The gene calls are TRBV10-2 and TRBJ1-5; perhaps TRBD1 as D (5 bases). The CDR3 extends over 13 amino acids. V was shortened by 9 bases and J by 3 bases, with 12 bases between the two germline ends. In germline, CDR1 is WSHSY, CDR2 SAAADI. The CDR3 protein is CASRQGVNQPQHF. DNA of the CDR3: TGCGCCAGTAGACAAGGGGTCAATCAGCCCCAGCATTTT.

This clone has a single count. The chain combines TRBV28 with TRBJ2-4; D is possibly TRBD1 (5 bases). V lost 8 bases and J 1 base, leaving 9 bases between the germline ends. Per the germline V gene, CDR1 is MDHEN and CDR2 is SYDVKM. The CDR3 is made up of 13 amino acids. CDR3 sequence (DNA): TGTGCCAGCCATGACAGCGCCAAAAACATTCAGTACTTC. It translates to CASHDSAKNIQYF.

This chain connects TRBV5-6 to TRBJ2-5, with 9 nucleotides matching TRBD1. V gave up 4 bases and J gave up 2 bases; unmatched junction bases: 9. The CDR3 spans 16 residues. Germline assignment: CDR1 SGHDT and CDR2 YYEEEE. CDR3 nucleotides: TGTGCCAGCAGCGAGACAGGGGGGCCGGATCAAGAGACCCAGTACTTC. This codes for CASSETGGPDQETQYF.

This clone was observed at least ten times. The chain employs TRBV5-4 and TRBJ2-7, with 9 bases fitting TRBD2. V gave up 4 bases and J gave up 3 bases; unmatched junction bases: 8. The germline CDR1 and CDR2 sequences are SGHNT and YYREEE (reference sequence). The CDR3 sequence is 15 residues long. The CDR3 DNA is TGTGCCAGCAGCCCCGCCGGGACTAGCCGCTACGAGCAGTACTTC. This encodes CASSPAGTSRYEQYF.

The V gene is TRBV4-2, the J gene TRBJ2-2; 9 nucleotides align to TRBD2. This CDR3 contains 16 residues. The J segment lost 6 bases and the V segment lost 0 bases, leaving 5 bases of the junction unmatched. The germline CDR1 and CDR2 sequences are LGHNA and YNFKEQ. The CDR3: CASSQDDAGGSGELFF. Written as DNA, the CDR3 is TGTGCCAGCAGCCAAGATGACGCGGGAGGGTCCGGGGAGCTGTTTTTT.

Concerning this clone itself: At the DNA level, this CDR3 is encoded by other sequences in the same sample as well. The J gene is TRBJ1-2, the V gene TRBV18, with TRBD1 identical over 8 bases. Germline V gene lookup returns CDR1 KGHSH and CDR2 LQKENI. The trim removed 3 bases at V and 5 bases at J, leaving 5 bases unmatched. This CDR3 has 14 residues. The CDR3 loop reads CASSPGQVSYGYTF. The CDR3, as DNA: TGTGCCAGCTCACCGGGACAGGTCTCTTATGGCTACACCTTC.

This clone was detected only once. The chain uses TRBV7-8 and TRBJ2-3; 10 bases are shared with TRBD2. V lost 2 bases and J lost 2; bases outside the gene matches: 10. This CDR3 region has 18 residues. Germline-derived CDR1 and CDR2 are SGHVS and FQNEAQ. CDR3 coding DNA: TGTGCCAGCAGCTTAAATTTGGCTAGCGGGAGTGTCACAGATACGCAGTATTTT. Protein sequence: CASSLNLASGSVTDTQYF.

The chain carries TRBV28 and TRBJ1-5, with TRBD1 matching over 7 bases. This CDR3 contains 14 residues. The germline CDR1 and CDR2 sequences are MDHEN and SYDVKM. With V trimmed by 5 bases and J by 7 bases, 8 bases remained unmatched. CDR3: CASSTKTGLQPQHF. Here the CDR3 DNA reads TGTGCCAGCAGTACTAAGACAGGGCTCCAGCCCCAGCATTTT.

This clone was picked up one time. J is TRBJ1-5 and V is TRBV27; 11 bases map to TRBD1. The germline V gene has CDR1 MNHEY and CDR2 SMNVEV (reference sequence). Trimming took 1 base from V and 5 from J; bases not matched to a gene: 4. The CDR3 consists of 16 residues. CDR3 coding DNA: TGTGCCAGCAGTTTATTTGGGGACAGGGGGGATCAGCCCCAGCATTTT. It is translated as CASSLFGDRGDQPQHF.

The chain couples TRBV11-3 to TRBJ2-3, with D maybe TRBD1 (6 bases). V lost 5 bases, J lost 7 bases, and 10 bases lay in between. CDR3 size: 12 residues. Germline V gene sequence: CDR1 SGHNT, CDR2 YENEEA. DNA of the CDR3: TGTGCCAGCAGCGAGGACAGCCATACGCAGTATTTT. Translated: CASSEDSHTQYF.

The chain uses TRBV25-1 and TRBJ1-3; D not resolved. Germline V gene lookup returns CDR1 MGHDK and CDR2 SYGVNS. The CDR3 runs 14 residues. With 2 bases removed from V and 8 bases from J, the gap between germline ends came to 13 bases. The CDR3: CASSEGRQVDTIYF. CDR3 in DNA: TGTGCCAGCAGTGAAGGCCGGCAGGTAGACACCATATATTTT.

For the CDR3, the DNA is TGTGCCAGTACTACAAGGCGGCAGGGGGCCAACAATGAGCAGTTCTTC. Encoded protein: CASTTRRQGANNEQFF. The chain has TRBV19 and TRBJ2-1, with 8 bases aligning to TRBD1. Germline V gives CDR1 LNHDA, CDR2 SQIVND (reference sequence). There are 16 residues in the CDR3. The junction had 13 bases not matched to a gene; V was cut back by 7 bases and J by 5 bases.

The chain has TRBV18 and TRBJ1-6; D is ambiguous. Germline values: CDR1 KGHSH, CDR2 LQKENI. The CDR3 runs 14 residues. With 1 base removed from V and 10 bases from J, the gap between germline ends came to 11 bases. CDR3 DNA sequence: TGTGCCAGCTCACCACTTCAGAGGGAATCACCCCTCCACTTT. Translation: CASSPLQRESPLHF.

The J gene is TRBJ2-3, the V gene TRBV7-8; 7 positions match TRBD2. The V and J ends lost 5 bases and 2 bases, in that order; junction bases with no gene match: 13. This CDR3 has 17 amino acids. Per the germline V gene, CDR1 is SGHVS and CDR2 is FQNEAQ. The CDR3 sequence: CASSSPTLLADTDTQYF. The CDR3 DNA reads TGTGCCAGCAGCAGTCCAACCCTGCTAGCGGACACAGATACGCAGTATTTT.

The rearrangement uses TRBV6-5 and TRBJ1-5; D possibly corresponds to TRBD1 (5 bases). V lost 8 bases, J lost 5 bases, and 13 bases lay in between. The CDR3 loop spans 13 amino acids. CDR1 and CDR2 (germline): MNHEY, SVGAGI. The CDR3 spells CASGGGGYQPQHF. The CDR3 nucleotides are TGTGCCAGCGGGGGAGGAGGTTATCAGCCCCAGCATTTT.

The chain carries TRBV24-1 and TRBJ2-2; D may be TRBD1 (6 bases). There are 13 residues in the CDR3. V dropped 6 bases and J dropped 6 bases, with 10 bases sitting between them. Germline loops: CDR1 KGHDR, CDR2 SFDVKD. The CDR3 sequence is CATSSGVSGELFF. The CDR3 DNA is TGTGCCACCAGTTCAGGGGTTTCCGGGGAGCTGTTTTTT.

This sequence joins TRBV28 and TRBJ1-5; D might be TRBD1 (5 bases). This CDR3 is built from 14 residues. The germline gives CDR1 MDHEN, CDR2 SYDVKM. Trimming removed 6 bases at V and 6 bases at J, with 15 bases between. This CDR3 reads CASSASGGGQPQHF. The DNA for the CDR3 is TGTGCCAGCAGCGCTTCAGGCGGGGGTCAGCCCCAGCATTTT. The entire variable domain, with the rest obtained from reference TRBV28 and TRBJ1-5, is as follows: DVKVTQSSRYLVKRTGEKVFLECVQDMDHENMFWYRQDPGLGLRLIYFSYDVKMKEKGDIPEGYSVSREKKERFSLILESASTNQTSMYLCASSASGGGQPQHFGDGTRLSIL.

This clone was counted only a few times. CDR3 amino acids: CASSPFTSTDTQYF. The DNA of the CDR3 is TGTGCCAGCAGTCCCTTCACTAGCACAGATACGCAGTATTTT. The chain carries TRBV6-2 or TRBV6-3 and TRBJ2-3; D gene uncertain. V lost 5 bases, J lost 0 bases, and 9 bases lay in between. Germline loops: CDR1 MNHEY, CDR2 SVGEGT. This CDR3 has 14 amino acids.

V and J are TRBV3-1 (or the pseudogene TRBV3-2) and TRBJ1-1; TRBD1 matches at 7 bases. V shed 5 bases and J 7 bases; nucleotides not matched to a gene: 10. CDR3 length: 14 amino acids. Germline CDR1 and CDR2: LGHDT and YNNKEL (reference sequence). The chain's CDR3 is CASSFRQGGFEAFF. Written as DNA, the CDR3 is TGTGCCAGCAGCTTTAGACAAGGGGGCTTTGAAGCTTTCTTT.

The chain is built from TRBV20-1 and TRBJ1-2; no clear D. Trimming shortened V by 3 bases and J by 0 bases, and 14 bases separated the two germline ends. Per the germline V gene, CDR1 is DFQATT and CDR2 is SNEGSKA (reference sequence). CDR3 size: 15 residues. The CDR3 loop is CSASGGRVPNYGYTF. CDR3 DNA: TGCAGTGCTAGTGGAGGCAGAGTCCCTAACTATGGCTACACCTTC.

V gene TRBV6-2 or TRBV6-3 combines with J gene TRBJ2-3; 15 bases agree with TRBD2. The V gene end was trimmed by 2 bases and the J gene end by 0 bases; junction bases not matched to a gene: 9. CDR3 length equals 20 residues. The V gene's germline CDR1 is MNHEY and CDR2 SVGEGT. The CDR3 here is CASSYPGLAGGEGSTDTQYF. CDR3 DNA: TGTGCCAGCAGTTACCCGGGACTAGCGGGAGGAGAAGGGAGCACAGATACGCAGTATTTT.

The chain couples TRBV11-3 to TRBJ2-2; tentatively, D is TRBD2 (6 bases). The CDR3 extends over 15 amino acids. CDR1 SGHNT and CDR2 YENEEA come from the germline V gene. Trimming took 0 bases from V and 4 from J, leaving 9 bases between them. Here the CDR3 DNA reads TGTGCCAGCAGCTTAGATGGAGGGGCCACCGGGGAGCTGTTTTTT. Its protein is CASSLDGGATGELFF.

This clone was recorded a few times. CDR3 protein: CASSPMGKTSASYNEQFF. In DNA, the CDR3 is TGTGCCAGCAGCCCGATGGGGAAGACTAGCGCATCCTACAATGAGCAGTTCTTC. The chain employs TRBV4-2 and TRBJ2-1; 8 bases agree with TRBD2. Germline V gene lookup returns CDR1 LGHNA and CDR2 YNFKEQ. The CDR3 length is 18 residues. Trimming removed 4 bases from V and 1 base from J; junction bases left unmatched: 12.

The genes are TRBV5-1 and TRBJ2-5; 11 positions match TRBD1. CDR3 length: 16 residues. Trimming at V came to 2 bases and at J to 4 bases, leaving 7 bases not matched to a gene. CDR1 is SGHRS, CDR2 YFSETQ, per germline. This CDR3 is CASSFGGQGVGETQYF. The CDR3 DNA sequence: TGCGCCAGCAGCTTTGGGGGACAGGGGGTCGGAGAGACCCAGTACTTC.

This clone was counted a single time. J is TRBJ2-5 and V is TRBV6-7; tentative D call: TRBD2 (6 bases). TRBV6-7 is noted as an ORF with a role that remains uncertain. The CDR3 length is 15 residues. V was pared by 4 bases and J by 4 bases, with 16 bases between. CDR3 coding DNA: TGTGCCAGCAGTTGGGGGGTCCCCGGGGGAGAGACCCAGTACTTC. Encoded protein: CASSWGVPGGETQYF.

The V and J genes are TRBV14 and TRBJ2-5, with D unclear. The V and J ends lost 6 bases and 2 bases respectively, with 10 bases between them. CDR1 is SGHDN, CDR2 FVKESK, per germline. The CDR3 runs 13 residues. CDR3 in amino acids: CASSRRGQETQYF. The CDR3 nucleotides read TGTGCCAGCAGTCGGCGAGGTCAAGAGACCCAGTACTTC.

The chain uses TRBV15 and TRBJ1-5, with TRBD1 as a possible D gene (5 bases). V gave up 4 bases and J gave up 4 bases, with 8 bases separating them. CDR3 size: 13 residues. The V gene's germline CDR1 is LNHNV and CDR2 YYDKDF (reference sequence). CDR3: CATSTRQNQPQHF. The CDR3 region has the DNA TGTGCCACCAGCACCCGACAGAATCAGCCCCAGCATTTT.